This T cell receptor (beta chain) was retrieved from a study of T cell changes during pregnancy in multiple sclerosis (dated by TCRdb to about 2019). Background on the whole study: The study examined how the T cell repertoire changed over the course of pregnancy in women with multiple sclerosis.

Reading from cysteine to phenylalanine, the CDR3 counts 14 amino acids. Solely the CDR3 DNA is kept, with 42 bases framed from the first base. CDR1 SGHAT and CDR2 FQNNGV are derived from the germline V gene. From V the trimming removes 4 bases and from J it removes 5 bases, while the gene matches leave 2 bases of the junction unaccounted for. Regarding this clone: Its antigen is currently not known. No much larger clone is present one base from it, and per-base qualities are unavailable.

The library came from the immunoSEQ multiplex PCR assay. TCRdb took over this immuneACCESS table, retaining in-frame rearrangements with V and J assigned. Such tables are incomplete; in checked studies, under half of the missing clones stem from an unresolved V gene, and the remainder is unexplained. The sample table contains tens of thousands of clones; only one count was recorded for around 90% of them. The ten biggest clones cover approximately 0.5% of the sample. This specimen was CD4+ T cells from peripheral blood mononuclear cells, taken in the first trimester of pregnancy. The receptor's source is a female donor with multiple sclerosis, enrolled in a pregnancy study. The receptor chain draws on TRBV11-2 and TRBJ2-3, with 11 junctional bases fitting TRBD2. The CDR3 reads as follows: CASSSSGRLDTQYF. The DNA sequence reads TGTGCCAGCAGCTCTAGCGGGAGGTTAGATACGCAGTATTTT.